This TCR beta chain was observed in a study of beta chain features in type 1 diabetes. Reverse transcription of all isolated RNA meant that expressed TCRB transcripts were sequenced. TCRdb's copy holds only in-frame clones and misses some; the assay was immunoSEQ multiplex PCR. Of hundreds of thousands of clones listed, roughly a sixth were seen once; the top ten hold 0.09% to 0.095%. The TCR was taken from a young man in good health. The sequenced sample consisted of naive CD4+ T cells from blood.

The CDR3 nucleotides are TGTGCCATCATTCCGGGACAGGGGTACACTGAAGCTTTCTTT. Its protein is CAIIPGQGYTEAFF. This rearrangement joins TRBV10-3 to TRBJ1-1; 10 nucleotides line up with TRBD1. J was trimmed by 3 bases and V by 7 bases; bases with no gene match: 5. CDR1 is ENHRY, CDR2 SYGVKD, per germline. This CDR3 region has 14 residues.